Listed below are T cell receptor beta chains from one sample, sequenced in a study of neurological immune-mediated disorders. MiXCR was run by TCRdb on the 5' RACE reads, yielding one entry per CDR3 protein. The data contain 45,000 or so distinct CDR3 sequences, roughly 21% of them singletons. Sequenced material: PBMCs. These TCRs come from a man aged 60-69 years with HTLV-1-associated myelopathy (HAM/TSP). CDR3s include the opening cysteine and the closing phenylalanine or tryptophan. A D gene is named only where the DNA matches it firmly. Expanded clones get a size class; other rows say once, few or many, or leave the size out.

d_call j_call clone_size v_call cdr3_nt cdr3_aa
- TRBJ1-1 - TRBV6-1 TGTGCCAGCAGTAACGCCTTTAATGAAGCTTTCTTT CASSNAFNEAFF
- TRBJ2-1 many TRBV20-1 TGCAGTGCTAGGTTTGCTGGGACTCTGCCCCTCAATGAGCAGTTCTTC CSARFAGTLPLNEQFF
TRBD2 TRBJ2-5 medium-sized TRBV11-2 TGTGCCAGCAGCCAAGACGAGGGAGGGGCGTGGGAGACCCAGTACTTC CASSQDEGGAWETQYF
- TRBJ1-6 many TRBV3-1 TGTGCCAGCAGCCCTAGCGTAGGGTTTGGAATGGGCACCTATAATTCACCCCTCCACTTT CASSPSVGFGMGTYNSPLHF
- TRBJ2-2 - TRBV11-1 TGTGCCAGCAGCCCCCGTGGGTCCAACACCGGGGAGCTGTTTTTT CASSPRGSNTGELFF
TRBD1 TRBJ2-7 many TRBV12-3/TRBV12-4 TGTGCCAGCAGTCCCAGGACAGGGCCCTACGAGCAGTACTTC CASSPRTGPYEQYF
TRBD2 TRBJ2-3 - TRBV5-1 TGCGCCAGCAGCTTGGAGTCTCGCGGGAGGGGCACAGATACGCAGTATTTT CASSLESRGRGTDTQYF
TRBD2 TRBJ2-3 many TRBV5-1 TGCGCCAGCAAAGGACTAGCGGGAAGCACAGATACGCAGTATTTT CASKGLAGSTDTQYF
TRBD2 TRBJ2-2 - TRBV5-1 TGCGCCAGCAGCTTGGCAGCGGGAGGGCCCCACGGGGAGCTGTTTTTT CASSLAAGGPHGELFF
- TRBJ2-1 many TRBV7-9 TGTGCCAGCAGTCCGTCGGCTGACAATGAGCAGTTCTTC CASSPSADNEQFF
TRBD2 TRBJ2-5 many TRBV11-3 TGTGCCAGCAGCCCACCTCGGGAGCGGGGAGAGACCCAGTACTTC CASSPPRERGETQYF
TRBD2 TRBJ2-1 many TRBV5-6 TGTGCCAGCATCCCCGGGAGGCGGGGACACAATGAGCAGTTCTTC CASIPGRRGHNEQFF
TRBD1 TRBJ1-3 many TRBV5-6 TGTGCCAGCAGCTGGGGACAGGTCTCCCTTGGAAACACCATATATTTT CASSWGQVSLGNTIYF
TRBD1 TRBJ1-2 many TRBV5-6 TGTGCCAGCAGCCACCGGGACAGCTATGGCTACACCTTC CASSHRDSYGYTF
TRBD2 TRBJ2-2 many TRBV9 TGTGCCAGCAGCTACCGGACTAGCGGAAACACCGGGGAGCTGTTTTTT CASSYRTSGNTGELFF
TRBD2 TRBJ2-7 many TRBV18 TGTGCCAGCTCACGCCCAGGCGGGAGGACCCCACTGACCTACGAGCAGTACTTC CASSRPGGRTPLTYEQYF
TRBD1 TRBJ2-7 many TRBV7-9 TGTGCCACGCTACATGACAGGGGCTCCGAGCAGTACTTC CATLHDRGSEQYF
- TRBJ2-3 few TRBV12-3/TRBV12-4 TGTGCCAGCAGAGGACTTGAAGATACGCAGTATTTT CASRGLEDTQYF
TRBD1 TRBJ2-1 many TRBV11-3 TGTGCCAGCAGCACCGGGACAGGGGCCCGAACGGACTACAATGAGCAGTTCTTC CASSTGTGARTDYNEQFF
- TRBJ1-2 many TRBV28 TGTGCCAGCAGTCGCTCCGGGGACGGCCTCTATGGCTACACCTTC CASSRSGDGLYGYTF
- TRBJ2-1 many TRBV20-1 TGCAGTGCTACCCCCCGACTAGATGAGCAGTTCTTC CSATPRLDEQFF
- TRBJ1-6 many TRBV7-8 TGTGCCAGCAGCCTCCCAAATTCACCCCTCCACTTT CASSLPNSPLHF
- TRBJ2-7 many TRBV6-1 TGTGCCAGCAGTGAAGCGCCGCAGGGTGGCGAGCAGTACTTC CASSEAPQGGEQYF
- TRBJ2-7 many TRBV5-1 TGCGCCAGCAGCTTGGGGGACCAGAGCTACGAGCAGTACTTC CASSLGDQSYEQYF
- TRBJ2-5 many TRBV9 TGTGCCAGCAGCGTAGTGGCAGCGTACCAAGAGACCCAGTACTTC CASSVVAAYQETQYF
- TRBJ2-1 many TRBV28 TGTGCCAGCAGTCTGGGGGGATCGGTCTACAATGAGCAGTTCTTC CASSLGGSVYNEQFF